This TCR beta chain emerged from a study of cytomegalovirus exposure and HLA in healthy donors. The study's findings and limits: A later analysis linked a missense DCLRE1C variant to TCR beta V- and J-gene trimming. The classifier reportedly diagnosed cytomegalovirus status with high specificity and sensitivity.

Note on this clone: What it binds is not known.

The study ran its PCR with 60 Vbeta and 13 Jbeta primers. The data were produced by immunoSEQ multiplex PCR, yet TCRdb's version contains in-frame clones alone and is incomplete. This sample has roughly 180,000 clones, with approximately 81% found just once. CDR1 and CDR2 from the germline V gene are MNHEY and SMNVEV (reference sequence). CDR3 size: 15 residues. V gave up 2 bases and J gave up 4 bases, with 15 bases separating them. Input material: PBMCs. The chain couples TRBV27 to TRBJ2-7; no reliable D call. The TCR comes from a woman under 30 in good health and CMV-seronegative. CDR3 sequence: CASSLLGGKIYEQYF. The CDR3 region has the DNA TGTGCCAGCAGTTTACTTGGCGGAAAGATTTACGAGCAGTACTTC.